The 23 T cell receptor beta chains presented below share a single source sample, sequenced in a study of cytomegalovirus exposure and HLA in healthy donors. The primer mix had 60 Vbeta and 13 Jbeta primers. Here immunoSEQ multiplex PCR was the method, and the copy in TCRdb shows in-frame clones only, minus some. The top ten clones hold about 0.84% of a sample with more than 150,000 clones, 82% of them seen once. Input material: PBMCs. The source is a young woman in good health and CMV-seronegative.

This rearrangement joins TRBV21-1 to TRBJ2-5; TRBD2 is the table's D call, not checked against the DNA. TRBV21-1 is a pseudogene locus. The CDR3 extends over 13 amino acids. The CDR3 protein is CASSYRVLKTQYF. In DNA, the CDR3 is TGTGCCAGCTCCTACCGGGTTTTGAAGACCCAGTACTTC.

The chain uses TRBV28 and TRBJ2-3, with D uncertain. The CDR3 runs to 14 residues. Per the germline V gene, CDR1 is MDHEN and CDR2 is SYDVKM. The V gene lost 0 bases and the J gene lost 2 bases, with 6 bases spanning the gap. The CDR3 spells CASSLWGTTDTQYF. The CDR3 DNA reads TGTGCCAGCAGTTTATGGGGCACCACAGATACGCAGTATTTT. Full variable domain (missing parts from reference TRBV28 and TRBJ2-3): DVKVTQSSRYLVKRTGEKVFLECVQDMDHENMFWYRQDPGLGLRLIYFSYDVKMKEKGDIPEGYSVSREKKERFSLILESASTNQTSMYLCASSLWGTTDTQYFGPGTRLTVL.

To note about this clone: This sample includes further DNA sequences coding for the same CDR3. The chain uses TRBV7-9 and TRBJ1-2; a weak D match, TRBD1 (5 bases). Germline V gives CDR1 SEHNR, CDR2 FQNEAQ (reference sequence). The CDR3 consists of 13 residues. Trimming left V 1 base short and J 7 bases short, with 10 bases between. The CDR3 DNA follows: TGTGCCAGCAGCTTAGGGGCAGGGCGTGGCTACACCTTC. Protein product: CASSLGAGRGYTF.

The chain joins TRBV18 to TRBJ2-5; D is unclear. Deletions cut 3 bases from V and 2 bases from J, with 7 bases between. CDR1 and CDR2 (germline): KGHSH, LQKENI. The CDR3 length is 13 residues. The CDR3 bases are TGTGCCAGCTCACCCCCCCCTCAAGAGACCCAGTACTTC. It codes for CASSPPPQETQYF.

The gene calls are TRBV5-4 and TRBJ2-2, with D possibly being TRBD2 (5 bases). The CDR3 consists of 15 residues. CDR1 is SGHNT, CDR2 YYREEE, per germline (reference sequence). V lost 6 bases and J lost 4, with 16 bases in between. This CDR3 is CASTPGISATGELFF. The DNA of the CDR3 is TGTGCCAGCACTCCGGGAATCAGTGCCACCGGGGAGCTGTTTTTT.

This rearrangement joins TRBV6-1 to TRBJ2-5; 9 nucleotides match TRBD2. With V trimmed by 4 bases and J by 5 bases, 5 bases remained unmatched. Germline CDR1 reads MNHNS; CDR2 reads SASEGT. The CDR3 is made up of 14 amino acids. CDR3 in DNA: TGTGCCAGCAGTGGTAGCGGGAGTGTGGAGACCCAGTACTTC. Its translation: CASSGSGSVETQYF.

V and J are TRBV2 and TRBJ1-5; possible D gene TRBD1, 5 bases. CDR3 length equals 16 residues. V lost 4 bases and J lost 3, with 16 bases in between. From germline, CDR1 is SNHLY and CDR2 FYNNEI. As DNA, the CDR3 is TGTGCCAGCAGTGGGTCTATGGGGGGTTACAATCAGCCCCAGCATTTT. Protein product: CASSGSMGGYNQPQHF.

The CDR3 DNA is TGTGCCAGCAGCGTTCAGTCCACCGGGGAGCTGTTTTTT. Translating it yields CASSVQSTGELFF. This chain joins TRBV9 and TRBJ2-2; D is ambiguous. This CDR3 spans 13 amino acids. CDR1 SGDLS and CDR2 YYNGEE come from the germline V gene. V was cut by 2 bases and J by 4 bases, with 6 bases left in between.

The V gene is TRBV5-1, the J gene TRBJ2-6, with 7 nucleotides matching TRBD2. The CDR3 spans 16 residues. The germline V gene encodes CDR1 SGHRS and CDR2 YFSETQ. V shed 3 bases and J 0 bases; nucleotides not matched to a gene: 3. The CDR3 protein is CASSSRDYSGANVLTF. DNA of the CDR3: TGCGCCAGCAGCTCACGGGACTACTCTGGGGCCAACGTCCTGACTTTC.

The chain is built from TRBV5-4 and TRBJ2-7; tentatively, D is TRBD2 (6 bases). Germline CDR1 and CDR2: SGHNT and YYREEE (reference sequence). Trimming removed 4 bases from V and 2 bases from J, with 16 bases in between. The CDR3 contains 15 residues. CDR3: CASSPLGLAPYEQYF. CDR3 in DNA: TGTGCCAGCAGCCCCTTGGGGCTAGCGCCCTACGAGCAGTACTTC.

The gene calls are TRBV5-4 and TRBJ2-7, with 10 bases aligning to TRBD2. The V gene end was trimmed by 2 bases and the J gene end by 5 bases; junction bases not matched to a gene: 4. This CDR3 contains 14 residues. CDR1 SGHNT and CDR2 YYREEE come from the germline V gene (reference sequence). CDR3 loop: CASSFSGTSDEQYF. DNA for the CDR3: TGTGCCAGCAGCTTCTCCGGGACTAGCGACGAGCAGTACTTC.

This chain uses TRBV5-1 with TRBJ2-7; 12 positions match TRBD2. This CDR3 is 16 amino acids long. Per the germline V gene, CDR1 is SGHRS and CDR2 is YFSETQ. V dropped 5 bases and J dropped 0; count of bases not matched to a gene: 6. The CDR3 bases are TGCGCCAGCAGGCGGACTAGCGGGGAAAACTCCTACGAGCAGTACTTC. This sequence encodes CASRRTSGENSYEQYF.

On this clone itself: Its ends do not fully match the called genes, so a read error is possible. The chain recombines TRBV7-9 with TRBJ2-3; no firm D call. The CDR3 is 11 amino acids. The germline V gene encodes CDR1 SEHNR and CDR2 FQNEAQ (reference sequence). CDR3 coding DNA: TGTTCCAGTCGTCCTATAGATACGCAGTATTTT. Translated, it gives CSSRPIDTQYF.

J is TRBJ2-1 and V is TRBV7-3; a possible D gene is TRBD1 (5 bases). The CDR3 is made up of 14 amino acids. Trimming pared 2 bases from V and 5 bases from J, leaving 10 bases between. CDR1 SGHTA and CDR2 FQGTGA come from the germline V gene. The CDR3 loop reads CASSLQGANNEQFF. CDR3 nucleotide sequence: TGTGCCAGCAGCTTACAGGGCGCGAACAATGAGCAGTTCTTC.

The chain uses TRBV28 and TRBJ2-7; 11 nucleotides match TRBD1. V dropped 6 bases and J dropped 6; count of bases not matched to a gene: 7. This CDR3 has 14 residues. Germline values: CDR1 MDHEN, CDR2 SYDVKM. DNA for the CDR3: TGTGCCAGCAGAGACGGACAGGGGGCTGGCGAGCAGTACTTC. It specifies CASRDGQGAGEQYF.

This clone was recorded a few times. This sequence joins TRBV18 and TRBJ1-1; TRBD1 is a possible D gene (5 bases). The CDR3 extends over 14 amino acids. V was shortened by 6 bases and J by 6 bases, with 17 bases between the two germline ends. Germline V gene data show CDR1 as KGHSH and CDR2 as LQKENI. The CDR3 region is CASSARDGRSEAFF. The CDR3 DNA sequence: TGTGCCAGCTCTGCCCGGGACGGGAGATCTGAAGCTTTCTTT. Combining the CDR3 with reference TRBV18 and TRBJ1-1 gives the whole variable domain NAGVMQNPRHLVRRRGQEARLRCSPMKGHSHVYWYRQLPEEGLKFMVYLQKENIIDESGMPKERFSAEFPKEGPSILRIQQVVRGDSAAYFCASSARDGRSEAFFGQGTRLTVV.

This clone was seen just once. The chain has TRBV27 and TRBJ2-5; D possibly corresponds to TRBD1 (6 bases). Trimming cost V 6 bases and J 2 bases, with 13 bases left between them. Germline values: CDR1 MNHEY, CDR2 SMNVEV (reference sequence). The CDR3 totals 14 residues. CDR3 DNA sequence: TGTGCCAGCAGGACAGGATCGAAACAAGAGACCCAGTACTTC. Protein product: CASRTGSKQETQYF.

This clone turned up a few times. The chain employs TRBV5-1 and TRBJ2-6; 9 bases are a match to TRBD1. The CDR3 loop spans 19 amino acids. The germline gives CDR1 SGHRS, CDR2 YFSETQ. Germline trimming cut 4 bases from V and 1 base from J; bases unmatched to any gene: 12. The CDR3 spells CASSPGAGTGKSGANVLTF. CDR3 nucleotide sequence: TGCGCCAGCAGCCCCGGAGCCGGGACAGGGAAATCTGGGGCCAACGTCCTGACTTTC.

The genes are TRBV9 and TRBJ2-5; TRBD2 might be the D (6 bases). CDR3 length equals 15 residues. Deletions cut 4 bases from V and 5 bases from J, with 18 bases between. Germline V gene lookup returns CDR1 SGDLS and CDR2 YYNGEE. The CDR3 spells CASSPAGRGRETQYF. The CDR3 DNA follows: TGTGCCAGCAGCCCGGCCGGGAGAGGTAGGGAGACCCAGTACTTC.

The genes are TRBV30 and TRBJ1-2; no clear D. The CDR3 extends over 14 amino acids. The V and J ends lost 0 bases and 4 bases respectively, with 12 bases between them. CDR1 is GTSNPN and CDR2 is SVGIG in the germline V gene (reference sequence). CDR3 region: CAWSVTAASYGYTF. The CDR3 DNA reads TGTGCCTGGAGTGTCACCGCAGCTAGCTATGGCTACACCTTC.

The chain carries TRBV29-1 and TRBJ2-3, with 10 bases that match TRBD2. With V trimmed by 8 bases and J by 8 bases, 19 bases remained unmatched. The CDR3 has 16 residues. Germline CDR1 and CDR2: SQVTM and ANQGSEA. The CDR3 bases are TGCAGCCTATCCCCCTCAGTAACTAGCGGGAAGGCTACGCAGTATTTT. This sequence encodes CSLSPSVTSGKATQYF.

The J gene is TRBJ2-7, the V gene TRBV7-8; D may be TRBD1 (5 bases). This CDR3 has 13 residues. Between the trimmed V and J ends, which lost 6 bases and 2 bases, there was a span of 11 bases. CDR1 SGHVS and CDR2 FQNEAQ come from the germline V gene. The CDR3 DNA follows: TGTGCCAGCAGGCCGATGGGGCCCTACGAGCAGTACTTC. It translates to CASRPMGPYEQYF.

The J gene is TRBJ2-1, the V gene TRBV29-1, with TRBD2 matching over 8 bases. The CDR3 has 13 amino acids. Losses at the gene ends were 1 base for V and 13 bases for J; bases not matched to a gene: 9. The germline V gene encodes CDR1 SQVTM and CDR2 ANQGSEA. The CDR3 coding sequence is TGCAGCGTTGAAGGTTTTGCGGGAGGTCCACAGTTCTTC. Its protein product is CSVEGFAGGPQFF.